This TCR beta chain stems from a study of shared clonotypes between healthy human individuals. The ends were cut back, 4 bases at V and 5 bases at J, with 17 bases in the middle. This CDR3 has 15 residues. Germline CDR1 and CDR2: MNHEY and SMNVEV (reference sequence). CD8 cells regarded as naive lacked CD45RO, were positively chosen for CCR7, and omitted terminally differentiated effector memory CD45RA+ cells. When replicate PCRs were run on sorted subsets, they used roughly 0.2 ug DNA, roughly 30,000 T cell genomes. The repertoire was sequenced with immunoSEQ multiplex PCR; TCRdb's copy has only in-frame clones and lacks some. Among more than 2 million clones listed, about 94% were seen once.

The clonotype comes from a man between 18 and 29 years old in good health. Some clones in this sample may be carry-over from other donors' samples. Sequenced material: naive CD8+ T cells from PBMCs. This chain connects TRBV27 to TRBJ2-5; D is possibly TRBD2 (5 bases). DNA of the CDR3: TGTGCCAGCAGTTCGGTGCGGAGGAGGCCGGAGACCCAGTACTTC. Its translation is CASSSVRRRPETQYF.